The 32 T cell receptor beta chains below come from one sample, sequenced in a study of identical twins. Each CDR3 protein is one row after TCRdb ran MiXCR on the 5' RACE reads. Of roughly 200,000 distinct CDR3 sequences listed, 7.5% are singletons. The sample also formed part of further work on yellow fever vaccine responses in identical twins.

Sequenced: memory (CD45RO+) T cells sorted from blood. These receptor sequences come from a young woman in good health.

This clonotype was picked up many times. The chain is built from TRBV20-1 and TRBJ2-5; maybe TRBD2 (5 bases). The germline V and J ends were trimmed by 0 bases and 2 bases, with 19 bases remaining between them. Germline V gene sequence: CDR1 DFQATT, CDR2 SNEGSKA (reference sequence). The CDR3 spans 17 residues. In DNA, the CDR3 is TGCAGTGCTAGAGATCTGGCTAGCCGAACTCTACAAGAGACCCAGTACTTC. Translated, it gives CSARDLASRTLQETQYF.

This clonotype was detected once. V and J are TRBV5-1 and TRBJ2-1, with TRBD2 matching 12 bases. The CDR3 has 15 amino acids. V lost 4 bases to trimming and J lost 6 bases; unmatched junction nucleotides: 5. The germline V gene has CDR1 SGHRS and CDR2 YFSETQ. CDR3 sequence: CASSGLAGIGNEQFF. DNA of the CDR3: TGCGCCAGCAGCGGACTAGCGGGGATAGGCAATGAGCAGTTCTTC.

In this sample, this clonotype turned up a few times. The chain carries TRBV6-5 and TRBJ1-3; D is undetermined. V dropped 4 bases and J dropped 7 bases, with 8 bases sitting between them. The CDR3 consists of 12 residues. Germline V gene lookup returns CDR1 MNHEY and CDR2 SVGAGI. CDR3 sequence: CASSSKRNTIYF. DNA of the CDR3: TGTGCCAGCAGTTCCAAGCGGAACACCATATATTTT.

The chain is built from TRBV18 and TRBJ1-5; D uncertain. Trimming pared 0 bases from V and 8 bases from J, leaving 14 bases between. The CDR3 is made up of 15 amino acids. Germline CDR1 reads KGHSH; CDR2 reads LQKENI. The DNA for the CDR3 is TGTGCCAGCTCACCACCGGGGTCTGGGAGTAAGCCCCAGCATTTT. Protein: CASSPPGSGSKPQHF.

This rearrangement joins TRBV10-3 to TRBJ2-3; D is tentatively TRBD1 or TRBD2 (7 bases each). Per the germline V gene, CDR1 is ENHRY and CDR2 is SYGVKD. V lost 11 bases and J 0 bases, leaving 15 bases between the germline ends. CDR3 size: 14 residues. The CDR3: CAGSGTASTDTQYF. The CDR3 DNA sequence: TGTGCCGGAAGCGGGACAGCTAGCACAGATACGCAGTATTTT.

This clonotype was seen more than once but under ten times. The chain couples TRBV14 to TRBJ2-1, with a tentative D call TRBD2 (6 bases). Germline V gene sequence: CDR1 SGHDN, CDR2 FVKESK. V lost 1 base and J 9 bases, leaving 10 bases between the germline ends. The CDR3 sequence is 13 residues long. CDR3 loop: CASSQAGRGEQFF. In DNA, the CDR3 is TGTGCCAGCAGCCAAGCGGGGCGGGGTGAGCAGTTCTTC.

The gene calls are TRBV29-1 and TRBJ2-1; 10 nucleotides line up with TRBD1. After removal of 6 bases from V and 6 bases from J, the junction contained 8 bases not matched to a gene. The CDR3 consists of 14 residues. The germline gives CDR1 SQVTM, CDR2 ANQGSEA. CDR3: CSVRTGTGANEQFF. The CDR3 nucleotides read TGCAGCGTCCGAACCGGGACAGGGGCCAATGAGCAGTTCTTC.

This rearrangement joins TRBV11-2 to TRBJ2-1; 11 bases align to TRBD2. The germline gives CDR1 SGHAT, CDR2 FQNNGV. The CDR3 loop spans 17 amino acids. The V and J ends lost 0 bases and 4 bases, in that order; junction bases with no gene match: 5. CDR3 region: CASSLEPGLAAYNEQFF. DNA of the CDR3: TGTGCCAGCAGCTTAGAACCGGGACTAGCGGCGTACAATGAGCAGTTCTTC.

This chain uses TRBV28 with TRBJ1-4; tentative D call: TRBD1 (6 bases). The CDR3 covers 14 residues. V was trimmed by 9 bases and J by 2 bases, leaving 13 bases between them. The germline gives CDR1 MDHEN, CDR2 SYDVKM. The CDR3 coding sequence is TGTGCCAGTCGGGGGGGCGGCACTAATGAAAAACTGTTTTTT. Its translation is CASRGGGTNEKLFF.

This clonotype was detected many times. The CDR3 DNA sequence: TGTGCCAGCAGTTTACAGGAAAACACCGGGGAGCTGTTTTTT. It encodes CASSLQENTGELFF. The chain carries TRBV12-3 or TRBV12-4 and TRBJ2-2, with D unresolved. The CDR3 runs 14 residues. V lost 2 bases and J 2 bases, leaving 6 bases between the germline ends.

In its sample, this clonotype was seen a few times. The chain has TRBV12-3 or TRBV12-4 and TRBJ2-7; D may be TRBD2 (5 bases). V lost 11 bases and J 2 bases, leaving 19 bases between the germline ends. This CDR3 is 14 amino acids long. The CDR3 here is CAAPRRFGAYEQYF. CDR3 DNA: TGTGCCGCGCCTCGGAGGTTTGGCGCCTACGAGCAGTACTTC.

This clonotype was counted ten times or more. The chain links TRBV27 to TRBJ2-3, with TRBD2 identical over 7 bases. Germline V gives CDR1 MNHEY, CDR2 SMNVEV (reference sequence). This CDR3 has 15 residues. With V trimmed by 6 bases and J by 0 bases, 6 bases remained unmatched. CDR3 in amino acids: CASRPGGVSTDTQYF. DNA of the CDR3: TGTGCCAGCAGACCTGGGGGGGTAAGCACAGATACGCAGTATTTT.

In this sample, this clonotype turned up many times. CDR3 loop: CASSLDIEAFF. DNA for the CDR3: TGTGCCAGCAGCTTGGACATCGAAGCTTTCTTT. The rearrangement joins TRBV12-3 or TRBV12-4 to TRBJ1-1; D is possibly TRBD1 (5 bases). The CDR3 contains 11 residues. V was pared by 6 bases and J by 8 bases, with 10 bases between.

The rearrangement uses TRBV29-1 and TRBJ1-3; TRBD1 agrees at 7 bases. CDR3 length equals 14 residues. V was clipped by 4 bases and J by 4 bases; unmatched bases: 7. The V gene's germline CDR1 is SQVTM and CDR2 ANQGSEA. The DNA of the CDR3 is TGCAGCGTTGCGAGACAGGGTGTCGGAAACACCATATATTTT. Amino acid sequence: CSVARQGVGNTIYF.

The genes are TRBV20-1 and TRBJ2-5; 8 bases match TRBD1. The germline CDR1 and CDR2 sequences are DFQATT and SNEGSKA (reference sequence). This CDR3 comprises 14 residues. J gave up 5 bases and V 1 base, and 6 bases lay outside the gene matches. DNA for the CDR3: TGCAGTGCTAGAGGGCGGGACAGGTTTGAGACCCAGTACTTC. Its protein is CSARGRDRFETQYF.

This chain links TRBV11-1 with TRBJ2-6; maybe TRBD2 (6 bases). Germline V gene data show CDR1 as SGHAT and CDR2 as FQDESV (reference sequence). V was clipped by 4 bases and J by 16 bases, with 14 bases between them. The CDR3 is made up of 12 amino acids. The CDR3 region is CASSSEGGMLTF. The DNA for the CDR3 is TGTGCCAGCAGCTCGGAGGGCGGGATGCTGACTTTC.

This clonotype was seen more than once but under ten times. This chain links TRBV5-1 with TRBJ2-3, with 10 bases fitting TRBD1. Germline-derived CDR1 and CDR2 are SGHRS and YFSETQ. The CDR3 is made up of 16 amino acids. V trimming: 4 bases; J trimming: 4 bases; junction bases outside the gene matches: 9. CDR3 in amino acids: CASSAPGTGVADTQYF. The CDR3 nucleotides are TGCGCCAGCAGCGCGCCCGGGACAGGGGTAGCAGATACGCAGTATTTT.

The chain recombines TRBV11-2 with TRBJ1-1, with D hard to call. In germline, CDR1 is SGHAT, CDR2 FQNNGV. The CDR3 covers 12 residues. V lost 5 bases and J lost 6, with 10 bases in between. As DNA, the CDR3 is TGTGCCAGCAGCGCTACGTCTCCTGAAGCTTTCTTT. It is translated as CASSATSPEAFF.

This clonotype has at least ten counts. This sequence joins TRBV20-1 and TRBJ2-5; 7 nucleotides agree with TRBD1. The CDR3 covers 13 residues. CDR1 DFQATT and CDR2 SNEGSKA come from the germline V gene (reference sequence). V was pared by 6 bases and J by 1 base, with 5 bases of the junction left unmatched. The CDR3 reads CSAADRAQETQYF. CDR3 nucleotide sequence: TGCAGTGCGGCCGACAGGGCCCAAGAGACCCAGTACTTC.

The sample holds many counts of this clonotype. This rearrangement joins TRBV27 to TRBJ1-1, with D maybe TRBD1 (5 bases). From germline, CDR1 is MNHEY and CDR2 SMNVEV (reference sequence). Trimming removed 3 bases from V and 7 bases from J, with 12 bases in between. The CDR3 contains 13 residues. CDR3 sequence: CASSFLAGGEAFF. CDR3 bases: TGTGCCAGCAGTTTCCTGGCGGGGGGTGAAGCTTTCTTT.

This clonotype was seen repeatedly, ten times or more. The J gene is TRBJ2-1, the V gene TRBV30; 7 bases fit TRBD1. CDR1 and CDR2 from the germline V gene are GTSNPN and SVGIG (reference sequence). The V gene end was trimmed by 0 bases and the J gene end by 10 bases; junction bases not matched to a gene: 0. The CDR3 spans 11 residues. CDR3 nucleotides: TGTGCCTGGAGTGTACAGGGGGAGCAGTTCTTC. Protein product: CAWSVQGEQFF.

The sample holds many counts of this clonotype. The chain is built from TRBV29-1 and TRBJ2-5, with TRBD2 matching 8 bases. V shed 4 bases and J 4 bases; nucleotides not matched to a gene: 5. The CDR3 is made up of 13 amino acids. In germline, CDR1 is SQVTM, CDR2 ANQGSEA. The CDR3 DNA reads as TGCAGCGTTGCAGTCAGCGGGGGAGAGACCCAGTACTTC. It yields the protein CSVAVSGGETQYF.

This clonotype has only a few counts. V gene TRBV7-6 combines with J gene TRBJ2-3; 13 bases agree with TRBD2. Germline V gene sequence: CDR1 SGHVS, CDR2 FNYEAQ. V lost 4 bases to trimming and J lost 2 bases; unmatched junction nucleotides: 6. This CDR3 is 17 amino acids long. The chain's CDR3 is CASSSPLAGGATDTQYF. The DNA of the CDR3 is TGTGCCAGCAGCTCGCCACTAGCGGGAGGGGCCACAGATACGCAGTATTTT.

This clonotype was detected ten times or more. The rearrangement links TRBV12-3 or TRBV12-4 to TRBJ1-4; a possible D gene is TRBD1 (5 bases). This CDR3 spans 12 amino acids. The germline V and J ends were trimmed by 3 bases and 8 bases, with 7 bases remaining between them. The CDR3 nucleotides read TGTGCCAGCAGTTTTGGGGGGGAAAAACTGTTTTTT. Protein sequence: CASSFGGEKLFF.

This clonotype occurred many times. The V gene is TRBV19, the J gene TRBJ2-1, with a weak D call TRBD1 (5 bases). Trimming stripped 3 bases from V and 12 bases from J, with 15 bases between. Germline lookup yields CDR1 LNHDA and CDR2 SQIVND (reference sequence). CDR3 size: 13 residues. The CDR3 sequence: CASSINRSSRQFF. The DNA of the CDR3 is TGTGCCAGTAGTATCAACAGGTCGTCACGGCAGTTCTTC.

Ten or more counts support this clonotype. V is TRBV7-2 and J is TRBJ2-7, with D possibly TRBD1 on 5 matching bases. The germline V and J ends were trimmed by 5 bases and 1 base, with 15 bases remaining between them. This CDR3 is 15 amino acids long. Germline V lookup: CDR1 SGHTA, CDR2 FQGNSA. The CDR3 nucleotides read TGTGCCAGCAGCATAGTACGGACACAATCCTACGAGCAGTACTTC. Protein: CASSIVRTQSYEQYF.

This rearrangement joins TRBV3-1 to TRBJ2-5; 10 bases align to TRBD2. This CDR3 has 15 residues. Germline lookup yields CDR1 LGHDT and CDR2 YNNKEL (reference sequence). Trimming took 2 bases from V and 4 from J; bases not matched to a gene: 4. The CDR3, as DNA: TGTGCCAGCAGCCAATCTAGCGGGAGTAGAGAGACCCAGTACTTC. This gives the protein CASSQSSGSRETQYF.

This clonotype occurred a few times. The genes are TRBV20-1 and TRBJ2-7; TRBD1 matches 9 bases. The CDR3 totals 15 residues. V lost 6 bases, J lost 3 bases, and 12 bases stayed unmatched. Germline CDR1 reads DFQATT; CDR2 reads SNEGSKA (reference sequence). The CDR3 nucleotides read TGCAGTGCCCCATGGGTCGGGACAGGGAACTACGAGCAGTACTTC. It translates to CSAPWVGTGNYEQYF.

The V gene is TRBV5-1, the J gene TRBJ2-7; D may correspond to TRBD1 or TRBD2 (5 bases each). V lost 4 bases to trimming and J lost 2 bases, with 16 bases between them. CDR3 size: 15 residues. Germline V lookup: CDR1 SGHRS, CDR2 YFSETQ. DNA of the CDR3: TGCGCCAGCAGCCGGACCCCCGAGGGACCCTACGAGCAGTACTTC. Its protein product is CASSRTPEGPYEQYF.

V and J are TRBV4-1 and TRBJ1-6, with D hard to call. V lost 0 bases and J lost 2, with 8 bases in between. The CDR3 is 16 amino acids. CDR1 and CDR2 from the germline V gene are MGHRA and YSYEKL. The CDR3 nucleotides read TGCGCCAGCAGCCAAGATCCAGTCACCTATAATTCACCCCTCCACTTT. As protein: CASSQDPVTYNSPLHF.

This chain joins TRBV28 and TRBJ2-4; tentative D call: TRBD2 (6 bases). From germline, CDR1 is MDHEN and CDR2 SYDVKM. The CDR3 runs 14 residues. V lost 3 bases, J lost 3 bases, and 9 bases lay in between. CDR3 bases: TGTGCCAGCAGTTTGGGCGGGGTCAAAAACATTCAGTACTTC. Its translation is CASSLGGVKNIQYF.

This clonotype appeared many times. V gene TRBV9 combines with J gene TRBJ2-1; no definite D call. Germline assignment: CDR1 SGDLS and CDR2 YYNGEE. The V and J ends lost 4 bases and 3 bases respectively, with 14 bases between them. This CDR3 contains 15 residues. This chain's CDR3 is CASSPSWLGYNEQFF. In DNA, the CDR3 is TGTGCCAGCAGCCCTTCGTGGCTAGGCTACAATGAGCAGTTCTTC.